The T cell receptor (beta chain) under discussion was sequenced for a study of cytomegalovirus exposure and HLA in healthy donors. For this clone: What it binds is unknown.

The study ran its PCR with 60 Vbeta and 13 Jbeta primers. Per the study methods: Approximately 12 million of 75 million to 85 million unique TCR beta chains were shared, per a later count. Assay: immunoSEQ multiplex PCR; the TCRdb copy retains only in-frame clones and omits some. V and J calls and clone size come straight from that table; D and trimming were deduced from the DNA. The data show approximately 150,000 clones, around 80% seen once. Whole-study results and caveats: The majority of TCR sequences were rare, yet some public TCRs appeared in many donors. Within a later analysis, the majority of CMV-associated TCR beta chains appeared HLA-restricted.

The TCR originated in a man aged 40-49 years in good health and CMV-seropositive. Sequencing was performed on PBMCs.

The CDR3: CASRDSNPYEQYF. The CDR3 DNA follows: TGTGCCAGCAGGGACAGTAATCCCTACGAGCAGTACTTC. V usage is TRBV6-6 and J usage is TRBJ2-5, with a possible D match to TRBD1 (6 bases). TRBJ2-7 matches the DNA end more closely, so the J call is doubtful. The CDR3 has 13 amino acids. The V gene's germline CDR1 is MNHNY and CDR2 SVGAGI (reference sequence).